These 27 T cell receptor beta chains were sequenced from one sample in a study of T cell repertoires in cytomegalovirus infection (dated by TCRdb to the late 2010s). These receptors' antigens are unknown. TCRdb lists the instrument as Illumina HiSeq 1500. The public sequencing data were trimmed at Q25 with fastp and processed into clonotypes with MiXCR by TCRdb, which kept only in-frame beta chains. Every CDR3 protein is listed once, alongside the most common genes and DNA of its rows. The sample contains around 710,000 distinct CDR3 sequences, almost 30% of them found a single time. The top ten clonotypes cover approximately 14% of the sample. In the paper's terms, the treatment or condition label means: in vitro stimulation with specific CMV peptide epitopes to enrich CMV-specific T cells. The source was cultured CD8+ T cells from PBMCs, collected from culture after CMV antigen stimulation. Receptor source: a human donor in good health (CMV status not recorded). Some clones in this sample may be carry-over from other donors' samples.

CDR3 coding DNA: TGTGCCAGCAGCTTTTATTCAGAGACCCAGTACTTC. This codes for CASSFYSETQYF. V usage is TRBV7-9 and J usage is TRBJ2-5; D is undetermined. V was cut by 3 bases and J by 4 bases, with 6 bases left in between. Germline lookup yields CDR1 SEHNR and CDR2 FQNEAQ (reference sequence). The CDR3 extends over 12 amino acids.

V is TRBV12-3 or TRBV12-4 and J is TRBJ2-3; D possibly corresponds to TRBD1 (5 bases). V was shortened by 0 bases and J by 4 bases, with 14 bases between the two germline ends. CDR3 length: 16 residues. DNA for the CDR3: TGTGCCAGCAGTTTAGCCCAGCAGGGTCGCCCAGATACGCAGTATTTT. This sequence encodes CASSLAQQGRPDTQYF.

This chain joins TRBV6-8 and TRBJ1-5, with D tentatively TRBD1 (6 bases). The V and J ends lost 6 bases and 4 bases respectively, with 13 bases between them. There are 14 residues in the CDR3. Germline CDR1 reads MNHGY; CDR2 reads SAAAGT. In DNA form, the CDR3 reads TGTGCCAGCAGACTAAGGGGGGGGAATCAGCCCCAGCATTTT. It translates to CASRLRGGNQPQHF.

This sequence joins TRBV6-2 or TRBV6-3 and TRBJ2-1, with TRBD2 as a possible D gene (7 bases). V lost 4 bases to trimming and J lost 8 bases, with 15 bases between them. The CDR3 consists of 14 residues. Germline CDR1 MNHEY, CDR2 SVGEGT. The DNA of the CDR3 is TGTGCCAGCAGTTTGGCGGGGGCGGACGATGAGCAGTTCTTC. Its translation is CASSLAGADDEQFF.

The J gene is TRBJ1-5, the V gene TRBV2, with TRBD1 matching over 7 bases. The CDR3 is made up of 15 amino acids. CDR1 and CDR2 from the germline V gene are SNHLY and FYNNEI. V lost 2 bases to trimming and J lost 0 bases; unmatched junction nucleotides: 1. The chain's CDR3 is CASSEWDSSNQPQHF. CDR3 DNA sequence: TGTGCCAGCAGTGAATGGGACAGTAGCAATCAGCCCCAGCATTTT.

This clonotype was recorded a few times. The gene calls are TRBV5-1 and TRBJ2-7, with 12 bases aligning to TRBD2. Germline assignment: CDR1 SGHRS and CDR2 YFSETQ. This CDR3 contains 14 residues. Trimming removed 3 bases from V and 5 bases from J; junction bases left unmatched: 3. The chain's CDR3 is CASSSWTSGDEQYF. Here the CDR3 DNA reads TGCGCCAGCAGCTCCTGGACTAGCGGGGACGAGCAGTACTTC.

The rearrangement joins TRBV6-4 to TRBJ2-2, with D perhaps TRBD1 or TRBD2 (11 bases each). CDR1 MRHNA and CDR2 SNTAGT come from the germline V gene. Trimming took off 9 bases at V and 5 bases at J, with 34 bases between the two ends. This CDR3 has 20 amino acids. As DNA, the CDR3 is TGTGCCAGAGGACAGGGGGCGAGGACTAGCGGGCACTTGGGGACCGGGGAGCTGTTTTTT. This sequence encodes CARGQGARTSGHLGTGELFF.

This clonotype turned up a few times. The rearrangement joins TRBV7-6 to TRBJ1-2; TRBD1 might be the D (5 bases). CDR1 SGHVS and CDR2 FNYEAQ come from the germline V gene. The CDR3 extends over 14 amino acids. V lost 6 bases and J 1 base, leaving 12 bases between the germline ends. The CDR3 protein is CASSGGGFNYGYTF. The DNA of the CDR3 is TGTGCCAGCAGTGGGGGGGGATTTAACTATGGCTACACCTTC.

There are a few counts of this clonotype. The J gene is TRBJ2-2, the V gene TRBV20-1; the match to TRBD2 covers 7 bases. With 3 bases clipped from V and 5 bases from J, the junction kept 12 bases outside the gene matches. Germline lookup yields CDR1 DFQATT and CDR2 SNEGSKA (reference sequence). The CDR3 length is 16 residues. CDR3 protein: CSASSVERGDTGELFF. DNA for the CDR3: TGCAGTGCTAGCTCGGTCGAGCGGGGAGATACCGGGGAGCTGTTTTTT.

CDR3 coding DNA: TGTGCCAGCAGCGATCGGGATTCGTGGCGGACCCAGTACTTC. It yields the protein CASSDRDSWRTQYF. The chain uses TRBV5-6 and TRBJ2-5; a weak D match, TRBD2 (5 bases). The length of the CDR3 is 14 residues. Trimming stripped 4 bases from V and 7 bases from J, with 17 bases between. Germline loops: CDR1 SGHDT, CDR2 YYEEEE.

The V gene is TRBV5-1, the J gene TRBJ1-2; D remains ambiguous. CDR1 is SGHRS and CDR2 is YFSETQ in the germline V gene. The CDR3 is made up of 12 amino acids. Trimming took off 5 bases at V and 4 bases at J, with 9 bases between the two ends. Written as DNA, the CDR3 is TGCGCCAGCAGAACCGAGAGCTATGGCTACACCTTC. Residues: CASRTESYGYTF. Full variable domain (outside the CDR3, taken from reference TRBV5-1 and TRBJ1-2): KAGVTQTPRYLIKTRGQQVTLSCSPISGHRSVSWYQQTPGQGLQFLFEYFSETQRNKGNFPGRFSGRQFSNSRSEMNVSTLELGDSALYLCASRTESYGYTFGSGTRLTVV.

There are many counts of this clonotype. This chain links TRBV7-6 with TRBJ1-5; D unclear. The CDR3 extends over 14 amino acids. Per the germline V gene, CDR1 is SGHVS and CDR2 is FNYEAQ. Trimming pared 1 base from V and 2 bases from J, leaving 6 bases between. CDR3 amino acids: CASSLGHGNQPQHF. The CDR3 nucleotides are TGTGCCAGCAGCTTAGGACACGGCAATCAGCCCCAGCATTTT.

The gene calls are TRBV2 and TRBJ1-2, with D unclear. The CDR3 is 13 residues long. Germline V gene sequence: CDR1 SNHLY, CDR2 FYNNEI. Trimming cost V 2 bases and J 5 bases, with 9 bases left between them. The CDR3 nucleotides are TGTGCCAGCAGTGAAACGACCGCTTATGGCTACACCTTC. This encodes CASSETTAYGYTF.

This clonotype occurred a few times. The chain recombines TRBV7-9 with TRBJ1-2; 9 bases are shared with TRBD1. Germline CDR1 and CDR2: SEHNR and FQNEAQ (reference sequence). V lost 0 bases and J lost 3; bases outside the gene matches: 5. This CDR3 is 16 amino acids long. The CDR3, as DNA: TGTGCCAGCAGCTTAGCTACAGGGGGCCTCGACTATGGCTACACCTTC. Its translation is CASSLATGGLDYGYTF.

This sequence joins TRBV27 and TRBJ2-7; D gene uncertain. The CDR3 length is 13 residues. Trimming removed 5 bases at V and 5 bases at J, with 13 bases between. Germline CDR1 reads MNHEY; CDR2 reads SMNVEV (reference sequence). DNA for the CDR3: TGTGCCAGCAGTCCGGGCTACCTCGACGAGCAGTACGTC. Translation gives CASSPGYLDEQYV.

The V call is TRBV20-1, the J call TRBJ2-4; perhaps TRBD1 as D (6 bases). In germline, CDR1 is DFQATT, CDR2 SNEGSKA (reference sequence). Trimming pared 3 bases from V and 0 bases from J, leaving 12 bases between. The CDR3 covers 15 residues. The CDR3 DNA reads TGCAGTGCTAGGAGGGGGACACTAGCCAAAAACATTCAGTACTTC. This codes for CSARRGTLAKNIQYF.

V usage is TRBV10-3 and J usage is TRBJ1-3; D is perhaps TRBD1 (5 bases). This CDR3 has 14 amino acids. Germline CDR1 ENHRY, CDR2 SYGVKD. Between the trimmed V and J ends, which lost 6 bases and 4 bases, there was a span of 13 bases. The CDR3 nucleotides are TGTGCCATCAGAACAGGCCCAGGGGGAAACACCATATATTTT. Encoded protein: CAIRTGPGGNTIYF.

This clonotype was seen many times. This rearrangement joins TRBV7-2 to TRBJ2-1, with 7 bases identical to TRBD1. Germline assignment: CDR1 SGHTA and CDR2 FQGNSA. The CDR3 sequence is 17 residues long. Trimming removed 2 bases from V and 0 bases from J; junction bases left unmatched: 7. CDR3 in amino acids: CASSLPGQVSSYNEQFF. The CDR3 coding sequence is TGTGCCAGCAGCTTACCCGGACAGGTTAGCTCCTACAATGAGCAGTTCTTC.

In this sample, this clonotype turned up many times. This chain connects TRBV12-3 or TRBV12-4 to TRBJ1-1, with D perhaps TRBD1 (6 bases). V was clipped by 6 bases and J by 2 bases, with 19 bases between them. The CDR3 is 16 residues long. CDR3 protein: CASRAPGTGSNTEAFF. The CDR3, as DNA: TGTGCCAGCAGAGCCCCCGGAACAGGGAGTAACACTGAAGCTTTCTTT.

This clonotype showed up just once. The CDR3 DNA reads TGTGCCAGCAGAGGTCCACCCGCCTACGAGCAGTACTTC. The encoded protein is CASRGPPAYEQYF. The J gene is TRBJ2-7, the V gene TRBV7-9; no clear D gene. V gave up 6 bases and J gave up 2 bases, with 11 bases separating them. The CDR3 spans 13 residues. Germline V gene lookup returns CDR1 SEHNR and CDR2 FQNEAQ (reference sequence).

J is TRBJ2-3 and V is TRBV25-1; 8 bases are shared with TRBD1. After removal of 3 bases from V and 6 bases from J, the junction contained 8 bases not matched to a gene. The CDR3 length is 15 residues. Germline V gene sequence: CDR1 MGHDK, CDR2 SYGVNS. CDR3 sequence reads: CASSERRTGRDTQYF. The CDR3 nucleotides are TGTGCCAGCAGTGAGCGCCGGACAGGGAGGGATACGCAGTATTTT. Drawing the rest from reference TRBV25-1 and TRBJ2-3, the complete variable domain is EADIYQTPRYLVIGTGKKITLECSQTMGHDKMYWYQQDPGMELHLIHYSYGVNSTEKGDLSSESTVSRIRTEHFPLTLESARPSHTSQYLCASSERRTGRDTQYFGPGTRLTVL.

This clonotype was counted only a few times. V usage is TRBV7-2 and J usage is TRBJ1-1, with a tentative D call TRBD1 (5 bases). V was trimmed by 6 bases and J by 8 bases, leaving 19 bases between them. Germline V gene data show CDR1 as SGHTA and CDR2 as FQGNSA. This CDR3 comprises 14 residues. For the CDR3, the DNA is TGTGCCAGCAGATATCGGGGGATAGGGTGGGAAGCTTTCTTT. Protein product: CASRYRGIGWEAFF.

This sequence joins TRBV5-4 and TRBJ2-1; D gene unclear. This CDR3 spans 16 amino acids. From germline, CDR1 is SGHNT and CDR2 YYREEE (reference sequence). The V end was cut by 2 bases, the J end by 1 base, with 13 bases between. The CDR3 nucleotides read TGTGCCAGCAGCTTAAAGCGAGAACTATCCTACAATGAGCAGTTCTTC. Its translation is CASSLKRELSYNEQFF.

The chain uses TRBV29-1 and TRBJ1-2, with D uncertain. The CDR3 is 14 residues long. Trimming shortened V by 5 bases and J by 3 bases, and 16 bases separated the two germline ends. The germline gives CDR1 SQVTM, CDR2 ANQGSEA. CDR3 sequence (DNA): TGCAGCGTTCCCCCAGCCCGGCCGCACTATGGCTACACCTTC. Translation: CSVPPARPHYGYTF. The variable domain in full, with the rest retrieved from reference TRBV29-1 and TRBJ1-2, is SAVISQKPSRDICQRGTSLTIQCQVDSQVTMMFWYRQQPGQSLTLIATANQGSEATYESGFVIDKFPISRPNLTFSTLTVSNMSPEDSSIYLCSVPPARPHYGYTFGSGTRLTVV.

This clonotype has a count of ten or more. The rearrangement uses TRBV7-2 and TRBJ1-4; 9 bases agree with TRBD1. The CDR3 is 15 amino acids. J gave up 7 bases and V 5 bases, and 8 bases lay outside the gene matches. Germline values: CDR1 SGHTA, CDR2 FQGNSA. The CDR3 region is CASSGGGQGGEKLFF. The CDR3 DNA reads as TGTGCCAGCAGCGGAGGGGGACAGGGCGGTGAAAAACTGTTTTTT.

The chain recombines TRBV7-2 with TRBJ1-1; D is unresolved. The V gene's germline CDR1 is SGHTA and CDR2 FQGNSA. The CDR3 sequence is 14 residues long. The germline V and J ends were trimmed by 1 base and 5 bases, with 11 bases remaining between them. CDR3 nucleotides: TGTGCCAGCAGCTTAGAGGGCATTTGGACTGAAGCTTTCTTT. Translated, it gives CASSLEGIWTEAFF.

This clonotype was detected ten times or more. The genes are TRBV7-9 and TRBJ1-5; D uncertain. CDR3 size: 15 residues. CDR1 and CDR2 (germline): SEHNR, FQNEAQ (reference sequence). Trimming removed 3 bases from V and 5 bases from J, with 14 bases in between. CDR3 residues: CASSLVVGGDQPQHF. As DNA, the CDR3 is TGTGCCAGCAGCTTGGTCGTCGGTGGTGATCAGCCCCAGCATTTT.